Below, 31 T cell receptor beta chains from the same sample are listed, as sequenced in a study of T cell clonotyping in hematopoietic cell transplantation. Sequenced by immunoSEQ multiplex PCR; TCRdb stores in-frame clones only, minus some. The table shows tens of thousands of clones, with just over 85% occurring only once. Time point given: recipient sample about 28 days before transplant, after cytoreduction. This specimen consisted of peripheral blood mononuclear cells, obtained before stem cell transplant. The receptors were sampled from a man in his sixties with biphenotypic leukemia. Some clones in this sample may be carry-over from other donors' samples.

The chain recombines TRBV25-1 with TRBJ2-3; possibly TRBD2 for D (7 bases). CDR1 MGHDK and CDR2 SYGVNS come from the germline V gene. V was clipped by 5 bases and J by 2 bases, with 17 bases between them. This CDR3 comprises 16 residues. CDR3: CASSRGGGGDTDTQYF. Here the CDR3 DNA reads TGTGCCAGCAGTCGGGGAGGAGGGGGGGACACAGATACGCAGTATTTT.

DNA for the CDR3: TGCGCCAGCAGCTTGGGGACGGTCTACGAGCAGTACTTC. Translated: CASSLGTVYEQYF. The chain uses TRBV5-1 and TRBJ2-7, with D uncertain. Germline CDR1 reads SGHRS; CDR2 reads YFSETQ. This CDR3 is 13 amino acids long. V was trimmed by 0 bases and J by 3 bases, leaving 7 bases between them. The variable domain in full, with the rest retrieved from reference TRBV5-1 and TRBJ2-7, is KAGVTQTPRYLIKTRGQQVTLSCSPISGHRSVSWYQQTPGQGLQFLFEYFSETQRNKGNFPGRFSGRQFSNSRSEMNVSTLELGDSALYLCASSLGTVYEQYFGPGTRLTVT.

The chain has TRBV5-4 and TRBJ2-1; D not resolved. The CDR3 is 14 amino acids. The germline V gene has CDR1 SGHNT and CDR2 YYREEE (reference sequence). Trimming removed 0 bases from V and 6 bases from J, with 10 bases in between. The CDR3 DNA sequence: TGTGCCAGCAGCTTGGATGCAGTAAGCAATGAGCAGTTCTTC. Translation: CASSLDAVSNEQFF.

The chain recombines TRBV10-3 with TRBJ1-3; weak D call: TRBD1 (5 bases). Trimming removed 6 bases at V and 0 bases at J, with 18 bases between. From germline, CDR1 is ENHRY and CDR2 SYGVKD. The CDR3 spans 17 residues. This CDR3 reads CAIRGAGQTNSGNTIYF. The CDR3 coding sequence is TGTGCCATCAGGGGCGCAGGGCAAACAAACTCTGGAAACACCATATATTTT.

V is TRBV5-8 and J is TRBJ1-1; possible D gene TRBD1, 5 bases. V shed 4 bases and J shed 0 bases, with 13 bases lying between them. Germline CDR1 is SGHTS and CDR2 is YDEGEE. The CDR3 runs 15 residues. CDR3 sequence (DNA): TGTGCCAGCAGCCGGGAAAGGGGCATGAACACTGAAGCTTTCTTT. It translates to CASSRERGMNTEAFF. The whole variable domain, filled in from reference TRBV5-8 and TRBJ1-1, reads EAGVTQSPTHLIKTRGQQATLRCSPISGHTSVYWYQQALGLGLQFLLWYDEGEERNRGNFPPRFSGRQFPNYSSELNVNALELEDSALYLCASSRERGMNTEAFFGQGTRLTVV.

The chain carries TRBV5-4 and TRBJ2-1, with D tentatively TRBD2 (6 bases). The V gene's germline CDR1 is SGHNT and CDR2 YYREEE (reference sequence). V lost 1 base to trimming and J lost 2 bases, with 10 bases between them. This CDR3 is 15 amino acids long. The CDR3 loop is CASSLSGVPYNEQFF. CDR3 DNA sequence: TGTGCCAGCAGCTTGTCGGGAGTCCCCTACAATGAGCAGTTCTTC.

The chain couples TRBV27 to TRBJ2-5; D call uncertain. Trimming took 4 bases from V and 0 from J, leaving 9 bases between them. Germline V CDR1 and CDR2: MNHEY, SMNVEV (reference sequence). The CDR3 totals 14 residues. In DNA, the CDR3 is TGTGCCAGCAGTTCCGGTGGGTACCAAGAGACCCAGTACTTC. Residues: CASSSGGYQETQYF.

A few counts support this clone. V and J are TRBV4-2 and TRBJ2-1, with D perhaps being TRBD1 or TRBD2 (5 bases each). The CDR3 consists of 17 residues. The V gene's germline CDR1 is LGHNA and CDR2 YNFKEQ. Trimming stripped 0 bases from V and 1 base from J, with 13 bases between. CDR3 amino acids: CASSQDGTEVSYNEQFF. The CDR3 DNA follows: TGTGCCAGCAGCCAAGACGGGACCGAGGTATCCTACAATGAGCAGTTCTTC.

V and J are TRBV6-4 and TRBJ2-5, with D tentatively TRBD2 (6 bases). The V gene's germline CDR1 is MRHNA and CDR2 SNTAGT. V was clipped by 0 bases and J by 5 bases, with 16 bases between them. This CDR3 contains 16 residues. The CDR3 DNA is TGTGCCAGCAGTGACTCCCGCGGGACGGGTTGGGAGACCCAGTACTTC. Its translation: CASSDSRGTGWETQYF.

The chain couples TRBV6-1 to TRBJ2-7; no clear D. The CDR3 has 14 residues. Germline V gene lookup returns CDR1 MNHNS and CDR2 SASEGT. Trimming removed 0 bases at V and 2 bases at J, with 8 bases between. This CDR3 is CASSEAWQTYEQYF. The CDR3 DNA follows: TGTGCCAGCAGTGAAGCTTGGCAAACCTACGAGCAGTACTTC.

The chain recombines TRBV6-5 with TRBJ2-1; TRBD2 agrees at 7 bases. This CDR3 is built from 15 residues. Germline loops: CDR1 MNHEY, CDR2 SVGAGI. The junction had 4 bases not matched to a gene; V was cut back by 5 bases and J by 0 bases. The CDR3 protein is CASSRSGDSYNEQFF. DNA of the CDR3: TGTGCCAGCAGTAGGAGCGGGGACTCCTACAATGAGCAGTTCTTC.

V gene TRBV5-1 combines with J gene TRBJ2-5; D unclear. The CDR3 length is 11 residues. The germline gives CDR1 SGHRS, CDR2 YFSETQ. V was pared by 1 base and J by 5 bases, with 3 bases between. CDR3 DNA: TGCGCCAGCAGCTTGTTGGAGACCCAGTACTTC. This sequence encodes CASSLLETQYF. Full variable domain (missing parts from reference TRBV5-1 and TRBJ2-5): KAGVTQTPRYLIKTRGQQVTLSCSPISGHRSVSWYQQTPGQGLQFLFEYFSETQRNKGNFPGRFSGRQFSNSRSEMNVSTLELGDSALYLCASSLLETQYFGPGTRLLVL.

The CDR3: CASSVGGATGELFF. CDR3 sequence (DNA): TGTGCCAGCAGCGTAGGGGGAGCCACCGGGGAGCTGTTTTTT. The V gene is TRBV9, the J gene TRBJ2-2; weak D call: TRBD2 (5 bases). CDR3 size: 14 residues. V lost 0 bases and J 4 bases, leaving 7 bases between the germline ends. CDR1 SGDLS and CDR2 YYNGEE come from the germline V gene.

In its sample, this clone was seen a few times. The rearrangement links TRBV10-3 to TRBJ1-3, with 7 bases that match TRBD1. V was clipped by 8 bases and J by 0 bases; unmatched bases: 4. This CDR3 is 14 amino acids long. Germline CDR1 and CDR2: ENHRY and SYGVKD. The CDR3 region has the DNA TGTGCCATCGGCGGGACAGCCTCTGGAAACACCATATATTTT. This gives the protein CAIGGTASGNTIYF.

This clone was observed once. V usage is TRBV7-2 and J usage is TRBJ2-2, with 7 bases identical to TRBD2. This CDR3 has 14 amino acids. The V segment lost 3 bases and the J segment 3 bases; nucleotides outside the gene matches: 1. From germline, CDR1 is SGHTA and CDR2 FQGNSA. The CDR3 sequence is CASSFGRYTGELFF. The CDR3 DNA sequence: TGTGCCAGCAGCTTCGGGAGGTACACCGGGGAGCTGTTTTTT.

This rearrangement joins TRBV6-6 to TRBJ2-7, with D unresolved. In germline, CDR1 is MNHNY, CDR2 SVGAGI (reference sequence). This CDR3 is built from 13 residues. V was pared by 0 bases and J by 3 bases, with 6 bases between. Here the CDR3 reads CASSYSTGYEQYF. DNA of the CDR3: TGTGCCAGCAGTTACTCAACGGGCTACGAGCAGTACTTC.

CDR3 in DNA: TGCGCCAGCAGCCCACGAAAAGACGGGACCTACGAGCAGTACTTC. Amino acid sequence: CASSPRKDGTYEQYF. The chain joins TRBV4-1 to TRBJ2-7; the D gene is possibly TRBD2 (5 bases). Trimming cost V 4 bases and J 2 bases, with 15 bases left between them. This CDR3 contains 15 residues. The germline gives CDR1 MGHRA, CDR2 YSYEKL.

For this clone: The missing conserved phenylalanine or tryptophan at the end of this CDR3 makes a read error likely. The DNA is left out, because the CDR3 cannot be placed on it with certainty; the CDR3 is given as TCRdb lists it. CDR3 in amino acids: CASSYKGAMI. The chain links TRBV6-5 to TRBJ1-4. The CDR3 is made up of 10 amino acids, end residues included. Germline CDR1 MNHEY, CDR2 SVGAGI.

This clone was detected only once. The CDR3 DNA sequence: TGTGCCAGCAGCCGTATCGACAGGGCCGATGGCACTGAAGCTTTCTTT. As protein: CASSRIDRADGTEAFF. This chain connects TRBV28 to TRBJ1-1, with 7 bases aligning to TRBD1. The germline CDR1 and CDR2 sequences are MDHEN and SYDVKM. The CDR3 extends over 16 amino acids. Trimming at V came to 6 bases and at J to 4 bases, leaving 14 bases not matched to a gene.

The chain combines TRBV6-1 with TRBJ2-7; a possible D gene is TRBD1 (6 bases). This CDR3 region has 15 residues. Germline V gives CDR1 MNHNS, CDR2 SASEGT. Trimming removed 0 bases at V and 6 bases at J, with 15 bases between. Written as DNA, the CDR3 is TGTGCCAGCAGTGAAGCCCTCCTGACAGGCGGCGAGCAGTACTTC. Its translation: CASSEALLTGGEQYF.

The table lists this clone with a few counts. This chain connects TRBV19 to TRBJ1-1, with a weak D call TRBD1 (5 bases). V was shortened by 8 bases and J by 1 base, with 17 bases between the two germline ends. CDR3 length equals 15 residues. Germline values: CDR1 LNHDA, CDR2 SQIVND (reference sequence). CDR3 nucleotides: TGTGCCAGTTGGAAGCGGGGGAGTCGGAACACTGAAGCTTTCTTT. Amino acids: CASWKRGSRNTEAFF.

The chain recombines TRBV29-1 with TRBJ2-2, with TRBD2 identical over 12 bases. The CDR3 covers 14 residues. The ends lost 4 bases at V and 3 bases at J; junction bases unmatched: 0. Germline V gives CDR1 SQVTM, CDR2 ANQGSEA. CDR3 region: CSVGTSGDTGELFF. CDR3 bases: TGCAGCGTTGGGACTAGCGGGGACACCGGGGAGCTGTTTTTT.

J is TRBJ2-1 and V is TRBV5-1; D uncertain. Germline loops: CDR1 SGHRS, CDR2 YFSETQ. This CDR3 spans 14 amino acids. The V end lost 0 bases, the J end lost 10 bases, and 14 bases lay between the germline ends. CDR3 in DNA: TGCGCCAGCAGCTTGGGCGTGTCCCTAAGCGAGCAGTTCTTC. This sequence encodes CASSLGVSLSEQFF.

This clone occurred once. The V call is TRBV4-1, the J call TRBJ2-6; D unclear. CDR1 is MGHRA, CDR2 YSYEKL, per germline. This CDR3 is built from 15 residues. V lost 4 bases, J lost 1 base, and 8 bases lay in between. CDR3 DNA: TGCGCCAGCAGCCTTCGGGCGTCTGGGGCCAACGTCCTGACTTTC. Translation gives CASSLRASGANVLTF.

CDR3 in amino acids: CASSEGTANTEAFF. CDR3 DNA sequence: TGTGCCAGCAGTGAAGGGACAGCGAACACTGAAGCTTTCTTT. V usage is TRBV6-5 and J usage is TRBJ1-1, with 7 bases aligning to TRBD1. CDR1 is MNHEY and CDR2 is SVGAGI in the germline V gene. CDR3 size: 14 residues. Trimming at V came to 5 bases and at J to 1 base, leaving 4 bases not matched to a gene.

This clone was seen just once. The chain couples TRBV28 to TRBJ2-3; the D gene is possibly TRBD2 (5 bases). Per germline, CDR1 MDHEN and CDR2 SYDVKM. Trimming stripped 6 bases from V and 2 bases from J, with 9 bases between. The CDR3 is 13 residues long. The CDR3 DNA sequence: TGTGCCAGCAGGAGGGCGGTCACAGATACGCAGTATTTT. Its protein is CASRRAVTDTQYF.

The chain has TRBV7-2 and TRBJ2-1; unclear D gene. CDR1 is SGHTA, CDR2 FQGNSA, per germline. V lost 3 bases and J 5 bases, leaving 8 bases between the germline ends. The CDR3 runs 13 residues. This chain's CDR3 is CASSFSSNNEQFF. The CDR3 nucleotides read TGTGCCAGCAGCTTCTCTTCTAACAATGAGCAGTTCTTC. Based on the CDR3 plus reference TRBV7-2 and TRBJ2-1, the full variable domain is GAGVSQSPSNKVTEKGKDVELRCDPISGHTALYWYRQSLGQGLEFLIYFQGNSAPDKSGLPSDRFSAERTGGSVSTLTIQRTQQEDSAVYLCASSFSSNNEQFFGPGTRLTVL.

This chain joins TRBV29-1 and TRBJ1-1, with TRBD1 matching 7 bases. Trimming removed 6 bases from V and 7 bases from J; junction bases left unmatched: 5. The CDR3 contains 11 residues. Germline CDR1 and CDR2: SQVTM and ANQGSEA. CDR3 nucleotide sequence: TGCAGCGTGGCACAGGGGATTGAAGCTTTCTTT. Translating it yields CSVAQGIEAFF.

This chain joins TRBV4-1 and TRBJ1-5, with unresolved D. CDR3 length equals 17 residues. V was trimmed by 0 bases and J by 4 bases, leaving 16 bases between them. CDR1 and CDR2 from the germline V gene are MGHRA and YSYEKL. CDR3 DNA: TGCGCCAGCAGCCAAGACGCGGGAGCCTTAAAGAATCAGCCCCAGCATTTT. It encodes CASSQDAGALKNQPQHF.

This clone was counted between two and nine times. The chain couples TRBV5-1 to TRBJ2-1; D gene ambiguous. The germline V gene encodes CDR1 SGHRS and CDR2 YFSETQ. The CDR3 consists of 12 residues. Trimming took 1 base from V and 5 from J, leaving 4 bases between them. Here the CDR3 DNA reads TGCGCCAGCAGCTTGTTAGACAATGAGCAGTTCTTC. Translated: CASSLLDNEQFF.

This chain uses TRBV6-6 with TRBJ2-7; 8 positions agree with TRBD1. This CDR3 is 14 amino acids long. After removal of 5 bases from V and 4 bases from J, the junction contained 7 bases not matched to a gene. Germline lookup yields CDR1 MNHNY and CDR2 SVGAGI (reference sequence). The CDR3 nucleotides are TGTGCCAGCAGTCCGGGACAGGAGAGATACGAGCAGTACTTC. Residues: CASSPGQERYEQYF.